The subject of this entry is one TCR beta chain. The repertoire was sequenced with immunoSEQ multiplex PCR; TCRdb's copy has only in-frame clones and lacks some. The table records about 460,000 clones, 75% to 80% of them present only once. For genomic DNA, unsorted samples relied on some 100 million PBMCs. This specimen belongs to a study of shared clonotypes between healthy human individuals. This sequence originates from a woman aged 40 to 55 in good health. Some clones in this sample may be carry-over from other donors' samples. Material: PBMCs.

This CDR3 reads CASSSIGESIGYTF. CDR3 bases: TGTGCCAGCAGTAGCATTGGGGAGAGTATAGGCTACACCTTC. This chain connects TRBV5-6 to TRBJ1-2; D call uncertain. V was trimmed by 5 bases and J by 8 bases, leaving 19 bases between them. The CDR3 is made up of 14 amino acids. Germline V gene data show CDR1 as SGHDT and CDR2 as YYEEEE.